The 19 T cell receptor beta chains reported below all come from one sample, sequenced in a study of monozygotic twins with inflammatory bowel disease. For each CDR3 protein, TCRdb gives one entry from its re-call of the 5' RACE reads, without DNA. The record lists 420,000 or so distinct CDR3 sequences, of which the ten most abundant hold under 3%. Source material: blood. The receptors stem from a human donor with ulcerative colitis or Crohn's disease, or a healthy co-twin of an affected twin (not recorded which).

The rearrangement joins TRBV10-3 to TRBJ1-5; the TCRdb D gene call, TRBD1, has no DNA to confirm it. The CDR3 runs 13 residues. Per germline, CDR1 ENHRY and CDR2 SYGVKD. The CDR3 sequence is CASRPGLNQPQHF.

V and J are TRBV5-1 and TRBJ2-7; no DNA is available, so the TRBD1 call from TCRdb remains unchecked. The CDR3 runs 14 residues. From germline, CDR1 is SGHRS and CDR2 YFSETQ. The CDR3 protein is CASSSFGRGDDQYF.

This chain links TRBV3-1 with TRBJ1-3. Looked up from germline, CDR1 is LGHDT and CDR2 is YNNKEL (reference sequence). The CDR3 extends over 17 amino acids. CDR3 region: CASSQDYGDFSGNTIYF. The complete variable domain, with remaining parts taken from reference TRBV3-1 and TRBJ1-3, reads DTAVSQTPKYLVTQMGNDKSIKCEQNLGHDTMYWYKQDSKKFLKIMFSYNNKELIINETVPNRFSPKSPDKAHLNLHINSLELGDSAVYFCASSQDYGDFSGNTIYFGEGSWLTVV.

The chain carries TRBV5-1 and TRBJ1-2; TCRdb reports TRBD1, a call that lacks DNA to check it against. CDR3 length equals 14 residues. Germline V gene lookup returns CDR1 SGHRS and CDR2 YFSETQ. CDR3 sequence: CASSLIGTNYGYTF.

The CDR3 protein is CATSVSASYEQYF. The chain is built from TRBV28 and TRBJ2-7. The CDR3 loop spans 13 amino acids. CDR1 is MDHEN, CDR2 SYDVKM, per germline.

This chain connects TRBV27 to TRBJ2-2. CDR1 and CDR2 (germline): MNHEY, SMNVEV (reference sequence). CDR3 length equals 13 residues. CDR3 residues: CASSLFKAGELFF.

The chain combines TRBV5-4 with TRBJ2-3. Germline assignment: CDR1 SGHNT and CDR2 YYREEE (reference sequence). The CDR3 contains 13 residues. The CDR3 sequence is CASSLGDTDTQYF.

The chain has TRBV5-1 and TRBJ1-3; TCRdb's D call, TRBD1, is unchecked because there is no DNA. This CDR3 comprises 17 residues. The germline CDR1 and CDR2 sequences are SGHRS and YFSETQ. CDR3: CASSDMGPESSGNTIYF.

This chain connects TRBV20-1 to TRBJ2-3; there is no DNA to check the TCRdb D call of TRBD1. The germline gives CDR1 DFQATT, CDR2 SNEGSKA (reference sequence). The CDR3 totals 17 residues. The CDR3: CSARDFRTGASTDTQYF.

The genes are TRBV20-1 and TRBJ1-5. This CDR3 has 16 residues. The germline gives CDR1 DFQATT, CDR2 SNEGSKA (reference sequence). The CDR3 region is CSARFSGTPPNQPQHF.

This chain joins TRBV29-1 and TRBJ2-7. Germline V gene lookup returns CDR1 SQVTM and CDR2 ANQGSEA. This CDR3 region has 12 residues. CDR3 region: CSVEQHDYEQYF.

V and J are TRBV29-1 and TRBJ2-7; as DNA is missing, the TRBD1 call by TCRdb cannot be tested. The CDR3 is 14 amino acids. Germline V CDR1 and CDR2: SQVTM, ANQGSEA. CDR3 loop: CSVELGTNFYEQYF.

The chain recombines TRBV5-1 with TRBJ1-2. The germline gives CDR1 SGHRS, CDR2 YFSETQ. The CDR3 extends over 16 amino acids. The CDR3 here is CASSAAEDPDPYGYTF.

This chain uses TRBV5-5 with TRBJ1-3. From germline, CDR1 is SGHKS and CDR2 YYEKEE (reference sequence). CDR3 length equals 17 residues. This chain's CDR3 is CASSLAQGTGIGNTIYF.

The V call is TRBV2, the J call TRBJ2-1; without DNA, the TCRdb call of TRBD2 cannot be checked. The CDR3 has 17 residues. The germline CDR1 and CDR2 sequences are SNHLY and FYNNEI. CDR3 amino acids: CASSDPPSGGSYNEQFF.

The chain links TRBV28 to TRBJ1-2; TCRdb returns TRBD1, unconfirmable since there is no DNA. The CDR3 consists of 12 residues. Germline V gene lookup returns CDR1 MDHEN and CDR2 SYDVKM. The CDR3 sequence: CASSLLKGPYTF.

The chain couples TRBV5-1 to TRBJ2-1. The CDR3 has 14 amino acids. Germline V gene sequence: CDR1 SGHRS, CDR2 YFSETQ. CDR3 protein: CASSLDHNYNEQFF.

Here the CDR3 reads CASSPPGLAGHNEQFF. V and J are TRBV5-4 and TRBJ2-1; TCRdb returns TRBD2, unconfirmable since there is no DNA. Per germline, CDR1 SGHNT and CDR2 YYREEE (reference sequence). The CDR3 consists of 16 residues.

The V and J genes are TRBV10-3 and TRBJ1-2. The germline gives CDR1 ENHRY, CDR2 SYGVKD. CDR3 length: 15 amino acids. The CDR3 reads CAISAYNAEYYGYTF.